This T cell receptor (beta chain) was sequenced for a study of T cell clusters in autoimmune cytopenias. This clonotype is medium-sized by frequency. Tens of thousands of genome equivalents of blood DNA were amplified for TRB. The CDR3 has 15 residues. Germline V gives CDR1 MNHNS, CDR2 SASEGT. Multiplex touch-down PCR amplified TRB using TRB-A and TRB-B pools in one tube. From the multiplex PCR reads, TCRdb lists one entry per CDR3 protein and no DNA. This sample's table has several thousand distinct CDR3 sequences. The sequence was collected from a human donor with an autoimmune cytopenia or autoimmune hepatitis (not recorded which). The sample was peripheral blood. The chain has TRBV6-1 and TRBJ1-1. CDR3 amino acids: CASSEYPERNTEAFF.